The rows below give T cell receptor beta chains drawn from one sample of a study of radiotherapy plus CTLA-4 blockade in lung cancer. Here immunoSEQ multiplex PCR was the method, and the copy in TCRdb shows in-frame clones only, minus some. This table holds almost 55,000 clones, more than 65% found once. The sequences come from peripheral blood, collected from a patient treated with radiotherapy plus ipilimumab. The receptor set was obtained from a human donor with non-small cell lung cancer who had a partial response to radiotherapy plus ipilimumab. Both conserved end residues are part of each CDR3. The order of the fields is V gene, J gene, D gene, clone size, CDR3 protein, CDR3 DNA. The D gene is left open where the match is weak. Expanded clones are given a class, and other clones once, few, many or no size at all.

TRBV4-1	TRBJ1-2	TRBD1	-	CASSQGRQGAYTF	TGCGCCAGCAGCCAAGGGCGGCAGGGGGCCTACACCTTC
TRBV7-2	TRBJ2-5	-	once	CASSLDPTNQETQYF	TGTGCCAGCAGCTTAGACCCGACTAATCAAGAGACCCAGTACTTC
TRBV7-8	TRBJ2-5	-	-	CASSPKIASARKETQYF	TGTGCCAGCAGTCCAAAGATCGCGTCTGCCCGTAAAGAGACCCAGTACTTC
TRBV27	TRBJ1-6	TRBD1	-	CASSYRGPNSPLHF	TGTGCCAGCAGTTACAGGGGGCCTAATTCACCCCTCCACTTT
TRBV10-1	TRBJ2-7	-	few	CASSESIPRDEQYF	TGCGCCAGCAGTGAGTCGATCCCCAGGGACGAGCAGTACTTC
TRBV6-1	TRBJ2-7	-	-	CASSEALSRSEQYF	TGTGCCAGCAGTGAAGCGCTCTCCAGGTCCGAGCAGTACTTC
TRBV6-1	TRBJ1-5	-	-	CASTEGSRAVQPQHF	TGTGCCAGCACTGAAGGGTCCAGGGCGGTTCAGCCCCAGCATTTT
TRBV5-1	TRBJ2-2	TRBD1	-	CASSPGGENTGELFF	TGCGCCAGCAGCCCAGGGGGTGAGAACACCGGGGAGCTGTTTTTT
TRBV6-1	TRBJ1-4	-	-	CASSRTATNEKLFF	TGTGCCAGCAGCCGGACAGCAACTAATGAAAAACTGTTTTTT
TRBV9	TRBJ2-5	TRBD2	-	CASSVGSGGIETQYF	TGTGCCAGCAGCGTAGGAAGCGGGGGCATCGAGACCCAGTACTTC
TRBV5-1	TRBJ2-5	TRBD2	-	CASSLGGGVRGETQYF	TGCGCCAGCAGCTTGGGGGGGGGAGTCCGAGGGGAGACCCAGTACTTC
TRBV2	TRBJ2-5	TRBD2	-	CASEVSSGGQETQYF	TGTGCCAGCGAGGTTTCTAGCGGGGGGCAAGAGACCCAGTACTTC
TRBV9	TRBJ1-3	-	-	CASSPRGEGNTIYF	TGTGCCAGCAGCCCCCGGGGGGAGGGAAACACCATATATTTT
TRBV29-1	TRBJ1-2	-	few	CSVVEQLYGYTF	TGCAGCGTTGTAGAACAGCTCTATGGCTACACCTTC
TRBV5-4	TRBJ2-4	TRBD1	-	CASSLAGGQGLGIQYF	TGTGCCAGCAGCTTGGCCGGGGGACAGGGGCTAGGCATTCAGTACTTC
TRBV6-1	TRBJ2-3	TRBD1	-	CASSPGTGWADTQYF	TGTGCCAGCAGCCCCGGGACAGGGTGGGCCGATACGCAGTATTTT
TRBV6-5	TRBJ2-5	-	-	CASSPTGIQTQYF	TGTGCCAGCAGTCCAACAGGGATACAGACCCAGTACTTC
TRBV28	TRBJ2-5	TRBD2	-	CASSSTLGGGVETQYF	TGTGCCAGCAGTTCGACCCTGGGGGGGGGAGTTGAGACCCAGTACTTC
TRBV7-6	TRBJ2-2	-	-	CASTPRMGNTGELFF	TGTGCCAGCACCCCGAGGATGGGGAACACCGGGGAGCTGTTTTTT
TRBV19	TRBJ2-7	TRBD1	-	CASSYHPGQGSYEQYF	TGTGCCAGTAGCTACCACCCGGGACAGGGCTCCTACGAGCAGTACTTC
TRBV2	TRBJ1-4	-	-	CASRDSWKLFF	TGTGCCAGCCGAGACAGCTGGAAACTGTTTTTT
TRBV5-5	TRBJ1-4	TRBD1	-	CASSVDRVVGEKLFF	TGTGCCAGCAGCGTAGACAGGGTAGTCGGAGAAAAACTGTTTTTT
TRBV5-6	TRBJ2-5	-	-	CASSLGLEQYF	TGTGCCAGCAGCTTGGGTCTAGAGCAGTACTTC
TRBV5-1	TRBJ2-3	TRBD1	-	CASSPGQGTTDTQYF	TGCGCCAGCAGCCCGGGACAGGGGACGACAGATACGCAGTATTTT
TRBV6-5	TRBJ1-1	-	-	CASTGGMNTEAFF	TGTGCCAGCACTGGAGGCATGAACACTGAAGCTTTCTTT
TRBV11-2	TRBJ2-1	TRBD2	once	CASNELFRTSINEQFF	TGTGCCAGCAATGAGCTTTTCCGGACTAGTATTAATGAGCAGTTCTTC
TRBV6-5	TRBJ2-2	TRBD1	few	CASSYSRAGGYGELFF	TGTGCCAGCAGTTACTCGAGGGCAGGGGGCTACGGGGAGCTGTTTTTT
TRBV6-5	TRBJ2-7	TRBD2	-	CASSSLTSGETYEQYF	TGTGCCAGCAGTTCCCTCACTAGCGGGGAAACCTACGAGCAGTACTTC
TRBV19	TRBJ2-3	-	-	CASSLQGTLGTQYF	TGTGCCAGTAGTCTACAGGGGACTCTCGGTACGCAGTATTTT
TRBV10-3	TRBJ1-4	-	-	CAISERASTGEKLFF	TGTGCCATCAGTGAGCGTGCCTCAACGGGTGAAAAACTGTTTTTT
TRBV25-1	TRBJ2-3	-	-	CASSEFAAGASDTQYF	TGTGCCAGCAGTGAATTCGCGGCAGGGGCGTCCGATACGCAGTATTTT
TRBV7-2	TRBJ1-1	-	-	CASTRGDLNTEAFF	TGTGCCAGCACCCGAGGTGACTTGAACACTGAAGCTTTCTTT
TRBV7-2	TRBJ2-3	TRBD1	-	CASRPDRGRTDTQYF	TGTGCCAGTCGCCCGGACAGGGGACGAACAGATACGCAGTATTTT
TRBV7-3	TRBJ2-3	-	-	CASSQQPTRTDTQYF	TGTGCCAGCAGCCAACAGCCGACCCGCACAGATACGCAGTATTTT
TRBV5-4	TRBJ1-2	-	-	CASSLDGSYGYTF	TGTGCCAGCAGCTTGGATGGGAGCTATGGCTACACCTTC
TRBV9	TRBJ2-7	-	once	CASSPAVDRAGEQYF	TGTGCCAGCAGCCCGGCAGTAGACAGGGCGGGGGAGCAGTACTTC
TRBV7-9	TRBJ1-3	-	few	CASSPKLRVGNTIYF	TGTGCCAGCAGCCCCAAGCTGAGGGTTGGAAACACCATATATTTT
TRBV5-1	TRBJ2-3	-	-	CASTRTAPRDTQYF	TGCGCCAGCACGCGGACTGCCCCGAGGGATACGCAGTATTTT
TRBV6-6	TRBJ2-7	-	few	CASSFQRVPSEQYF	TGTGCCAGCAGTTTCCAGCGAGTCCCGTCCGAGCAGTACTTC
TRBV6-1	TRBJ2-2	-	-	CASSVMSGTGELFF	TGTGCCAGCAGCGTCATGAGCGGCACCGGGGAGCTGTTTTTT
TRBV14	TRBJ1-2	-	-	CASSRRGQRINYGYTF	TGTGCCAGCAGCCGACGCGGACAGCGAATAAACTATGGCTACACCTTC
TRBV27	TRBJ2-7	-	-	CASSLREGYEQYF	TGTGCCAGCAGTTTGAGGGAAGGCTACGAGCAGTACTTC
TRBV7-8	TRBJ1-1	-	-	CASSLDYSVNTEAFF	TGTGCCAGCAGCTTAGATTACAGTGTGAACACTGAAGCTTTCTTT
TRBV7-2	TRBJ2-5	TRBD2	-	CASSLAAGVGKETQYF	TGTGCCAGCAGCTTAGCTGCGGGGGTAGGGAAAGAGACCCAGTACTTC
TRBV19	TRBJ2-3	-	-	CASSLLGEDTQYF	TGTGCCAGTAGCCTACTGGGAGAGGATACGCAGTATTTT
TRBV30	TRBJ1-1	TRBD1	-	CAVTGGNTEAFF	TGTGCTGTGACAGGGGGGAACACTGAAGCTTTCTTT
TRBV6-5	TRBJ2-1	-	-	CASSYSGGARYNEQFF	TGTGCCAGCAGTTACTCGGGGGGGGCGCGGTACAATGAGCAGTTCTTC
TRBV5-4	TRBJ2-5	TRBD2	once	CASSHRQRGPEKTQYF	TGTGCCAGCAGCCACCGCCAGCGGGGGCCGGAAAAGACCCAGTACTTC
TRBV10-1	TRBJ2-1	TRBD1	-	CASTSDRAVYNEQFF	TGCGCCAGCACTTCTGACAGGGCAGTCTACAATGAGCAGTTCTTC
TRBV7-6	TRBJ2-7	-	-	CASSFPGAYEQYF	TGTGCCAGCAGCTTTCCCGGAGCCTACGAGCAGTACTTC
TRBV5-5	TRBJ1-2	-	-	CASSFEQILNYGYTF	TGTGCCAGCAGCTTTGAACAGATCCTAAACTATGGCTACACCTTC
TRBV4-2	TRBJ2-7	-	-	CASSQESVSPQTYEQYF	TGTGCCAGCAGCCAAGAAAGTGTCAGTCCCCAGACCTACGAGCAGTACTTC
TRBV6-1	TRBJ1-4	TRBD1	-	CASSEGTGLGTNEKLFF	TGTGCCAGCAGTGAGGGGACAGGGCTAGGGACTAATGAAAAACTGTTTTTT
TRBV6-5	TRBJ1-5	-	few	CASSPRYSNQPQHF	TGTGCCAGCAGTCCTAGATATAGCAATCAGCCCCAGCATTTT
TRBV6-1	TRBJ2-2	TRBD1	-	CASRRTGVGTGELFF	TGTGCCAGCAGGCGGACAGGGGTGGGCACCGGGGAGCTGTTTTTT
TRBV28	TRBJ1-4	-	-	CASSLGGPSEKLFF	TGTGCCAGCAGTTTGGGAGGGCCCTCTGAAAAACTGTTTTTT
TRBV21-1	TRBJ2-1	-	-	CASSHHPQGPGEQFF	TGTGCCAGCAGCCACCACCCACAGGGTCCTGGTGAGCAGTTCTTC
TRBV6-5	TRBJ1-5	-	-	CASSPTGFGNQPQHF	TGTGCCAGCAGTCCCACAGGGTTTGGCAATCAGCCCCAGCATTTT
TRBV9	TRBJ2-2	-	-	CASKEQNTGELFF	TGTGCCAGCAAAGAGCAGAACACCGGGGAGCTGTTTTTT